This record concerns one T cell receptor beta chain sequence. No cognate antigen has been identified for it. No base quality values were provided; no much bigger clone lies one nucleotide off. Enrolling through a virtual design, the prospective study's participants ranged in age from roughly 18 to 89 years and lived across 20 to 30 United States geographic areas. To assign participants to cohorts, the prospective study relied on clinical history that participants themselves reported in a screening survey and a study questionnaire. Recovered participants in ImmuneRACE Cohort 3 were defined by two consecutive negative NP/OP PCR tests, clearance by a healthcare professional, or resolution of symptoms. Each participant in the prospective study had whole blood, serum and a nasopharyngeal or oropharyngeal swab collected by mobile phlebotomists. Prospective study participants could optionally give additional blood draws and questionnaires over an approximately 2-month period. Before DNA extraction, blood samples from the prospective study were shipped at room temperature or frozen.

TCRbeta CDR3 regions were amplified from genomic DNA by means of the immunoSEQ Assay, a bias-controlled multiplex PCR. The study's processing was this. Nucleated cell counts per sample were estimated from amplification of reference gene primers within the assay. To quantify the absolute abundance of each unique TCRbeta CDR3 rearrangement, sequence reads were collapsed and filtered. Productive Simpson clonality was computed per sample as the square root of Simpson's diversity index over productive rearrangements. The clones in this table, taken by TCRdb from immuneACCESS, are in-frame only. Not every clone is retained; where verified, under half of the shortfall comes from an unresolved V gene, and the cause of the rest is unknown. D and trimming come from the DNA, and the V and J calls and clone size come from that table. The sample contains about 190,000 clones, approximately 88% of them found a single time. Together, the top ten hold roughly 3% of the sample.

Spanning cysteine to phenylalanine, the CDR3 consists of 14 amino acids. The sequence is cut down to CDR3 DNA, 42 bases in frame from base 1. CDR1 and CDR2 are read off the germline V gene as MNHEY and SVGAGI. V lost 6 bases and J lost 4 bases; the stretch between them is 13 bases long. The sample belongs to a study of blood T cell repertoires in COVID-19 (dated by TCRdb to the early 2020s). Looking at the study overall: Collaborator samples came from the United States, Italy and Spain and covered acute and convalescent phases of COVID-19. A freely available public database, intended as a resource for researchers studying the immune response to SARS-CoV-2, is where the repertoires were released. The dataset comprised deeply sampled blood TCRbeta repertoires from subjects exposed to, actively infected with, or recovered from COVID-19. Samples were obtained from the ongoing ImmuneRACE study (first 160 participants) and from over 1,000 subjects provided by 6 global collaborators. A de-identified subject ID, COVID-19 status, age in years and sex were almost always included in the sample metadata. The prospective study material was composed of cDNA or gDNA derived from T cells, B-cell-depleted T cells, or PBMCs. Where HLA class I and class II types were available, the types were taken from metadata supplied by the sample provider, not from assay-based typing.

Findings and caveats that apply to the study as a whole: The amount of clinical and demographic metadata varied by source and participant and was provided uncurated.

This clonotype originated in a woman in her 30s who had recovered from COVID-19. The receptor chain draws on TRBV6-5 and TRBJ2-1; a tentative D match to TRBD2 spans 5 bases. Sequenced sample: PBMCs or T cells enriched from blood (not recorded which). The nucleotides read TGTGCCAGCAGGATCTTAAGCGGTTACAATGAGCAGTTCTTC. Translated, this gives CASRILSGYNEQFF.